The present T cell receptor (beta chain) was sequenced within a study of blood T cell repertoires in COVID-19. Turning to the study itself: Both acute and convalescent COVID-19 samples were obtained from the United States, Italy and Spain.

Per the authors' pipeline: The authors estimated nucleated cell counts from reference gene primer amplification. Data came from immunoSEQ multiplex PCR; TCRdb stores just in-frame clones and leaves some out. V, J and clone size derive from that table, while D and trimming were established from the DNA sequence. Counted here are about 440,000 clones, around 90% occurring once; the ten biggest clones make up approximately 2%. The CDR3 has 12 residues. Germline V gene lookup returns CDR1 SNHLY and CDR2 FYNNEI. V was shortened by 8 bases and J by 9 bases, with 16 bases between the two germline ends. Cohorts were assigned according to the clinical history that participants reported.

The TCR originated in a woman aged 18-29 years with acute COVID-19. This chain connects TRBV2 to TRBJ2-5; a weak D match, TRBD1 (6 bases). The specimen sequenced was PBMCs or T cells enriched from blood (not recorded which). The chain's CDR3 is CASEASPGAQYF. The CDR3 DNA is TGTGCCAGCGAAGCTAGCCCAGGGGCCCAGTACTTC.